A selection of T cell receptor beta chains follows, all from one sample in a study of CD8 T cells in ankylosing spondylitis. Each CDR3 protein gets one entry after TCRdb re-called the 5' RACE reads with MiXCR. The sample holds approximately 240,000 distinct CDR3 sequences, about 11% seen once. The sample consisted of blood, either unsorted or a sorted T cell fraction (not recorded which). The receptors were gathered from a male donor with ankylosing spondylitis or in good health (not recorded which). Both conserved end residues are part of each CDR3. Each record gives: CDR3 protein, CDR3 DNA, D gene, clone size, J gene, V gene. A D gene is named only where the DNA matches it firmly. Some rows mark clone size as missing; the rest say once, few, many or name a class of expanded clone.

CDR3: CASSQRGQRNTEAFF
DNA: TGTGCCAGCAGCCAACGGGGACAACGAAACACTGAAGCTTTCTTT
D: .
size: many
J: TRBJ1-1
V: TRBV4-2

CDR3: CASSPSGEGLAASYEQYF
DNA: TGCGCCAGCAGCCCAAGTGGTGAGGGACTAGCCGCGTCCTACGAGCAGTACTTC
D: TRBD2
size: many
J: TRBJ2-7
V: TRBV4-1

CDR3: CASRGPGTEAFF
DNA: TGCGCCAGCAGGGGCCCAGGGACTGAAGCTTTCTTT
D: .
size: many
J: TRBJ1-1
V: TRBV4-1

CDR3: CASSLGSAERGAF
DNA: TGTGCCAGCAGCTTAGGGTCGGCGGAGCGGGGAGCTTTC
D: TRBD2
size: few
J: TRBJ2-6
V: TRBV11-2

CDR3: CASSSNRAADTQYF
DNA: TGTGCCAGCAGCTCCAACAGGGCCGCAGATACGCAGTATTTT
D: .
size: many
J: TRBJ2-3
V: TRBV5-5

CDR3: CAITSGDRGPYGYTF
DNA: TGTGCCATCACCTCCGGGGACAGGGGACCCTATGGCTACACCTTC
D: TRBD1
size: many
J: TRBJ1-2
V: TRBV10-3

CDR3: CSVEVPLIRSHSGNTIYF
DNA: TGCAGCGTTGAAGTCCCTTTGATACGGTCCCACTCTGGAAACACCATATATTTT
D: .
size: few
J: TRBJ1-3
V: TRBV29-1

CDR3: CASSALGGGQPQHF
DNA: TGTGCCAGCAGCGCCCTCGGGGGCGGTCAGCCCCAGCATTTT
D: .
size: many
J: TRBJ1-5
V: TRBV7-2

CDR3: CASSVSDSSYNEQFF
DNA: TGTGCCAGCAGCGTAAGTGACTCGAGTTACAATGAGCAGTTCTTC
D: .
size: .
J: TRBJ2-1
V: TRBV9

CDR3: CASSTDRGQPQHF
DNA: TGTGCCAGCAGTACTGACAGGGGACAGCCCCAGCATTTT
D: TRBD1
size: .
J: TRBJ1-5
V: TRBV4-2

CDR3: CASSQESGTRSNTEAFF
DNA: TGTGCCAGCAGCCAAGAGTCCGGGACACGATCGAACACTGAAGCTTTCTTT
D: .
size: many
J: TRBJ1-1
V: TRBV3-1

CDR3: CATSRRTSYEQFF
DNA: TGTGCCACCAGCAGGAGGACTAGTTATGAGCAGTTCTTC
D: TRBD2
size: many
J: TRBJ2-1
V: TRBV15

CDR3: CASRGQGDGTDTQYF
DNA: TGTGCCAGCAGGGGACAGGGGGACGGCACAGATACGCAGTATTTT
D: TRBD1
size: many
J: TRBJ2-3
V: TRBV7-2

CDR3: CSLVFYTQYF
DNA: TGCAGTTTGGTATTCTATACGCAGTATTTT
D: .
size: .
J: TRBJ2-3
V: TRBV20-1

CDR3: CASSDPAGNIQYF
DNA: TGCGCCAGCAGTGACCCGGCGGGAAACATTCAGTACTTC
D: .
size: .
J: TRBJ2-4
V: TRBV10-2

CDR3: CASSLGTNLGTGELFF
DNA: TGCGCCAGCAGCTTGGGGACAAATCTAGGCACCGGGGAGCTGTTTTTT
D: .
size: many
J: TRBJ2-2
V: TRBV5-1

CDR3: CAIRGLAGATDEQFF
DNA: TGTGCCATCAGGGGACTAGCGGGGGCCACCGACGAGCAGTTCTTC
D: TRBD2
size: many
J: TRBJ2-1
V: TRBV10-3

CDR3: CSAREERVKVGFAKNIQYF
DNA: TGCAGTGCTAGAGAAGAAAGGGTAAAGGTCGGGTTTGCCAAAAACATTCAGTACTTC
D: .
size: .
J: TRBJ2-4
V: TRBV20-1

CDR3: CASSHSRPRSGELFF
DNA: TGCGCCAGCAGCCATTCACGGCCCCGGTCCGGGGAGCTGTTTTTT
D: .
size: many
J: TRBJ2-2
V: TRBV5-1

CDR3: CASSLTAGAEAFF
DNA: TGTGCCAGCAGCCTCACCGCGGGGGCTGAAGCTTTCTTT
D: .
size: many
J: TRBJ1-1
V: TRBV4-2

CDR3: CASSLDRGNCGYTF
DNA: TGTGCCAGCAGCTTGGACAGGGGTAACTGTGGCTACACCTTC
D: TRBD1
size: .
J: TRBJ1-2
V: TRBV5-5

CDR3: CASSQKTYEQYF
DNA: TGTGCCAGCAGCCAAAAGACCTACGAGCAGTACTTC
D: .
size: many
J: TRBJ2-7
V: TRBV3-1

CDR3: CASSLTSNQPQHF
DNA: TGTGCCAGCAGCTTAACTAGCAATCAGCCCCAGCATTTT
D: .
size: many
J: TRBJ1-5
V: TRBV2

CDR3: CASTEIEKKQFF
DNA: TGTGCCAGCACCGAAATAGAAAAAAAGCAGTTCTTC
D: .
size: many
J: TRBJ2-1
V: TRBV12-3/TRBV12-4

CDR3: CASSLSGRRVGGGNQPQHF
DNA: TGTGCCAGCAGCTTAAGCGGCAGGAGGGTTGGGGGGGGTAATCAGCCCCAGCATTTT
D: .
size: .
J: TRBJ1-5
V: TRBV7-2

CDR3: CASSQDPNTIYF
DNA: TGTGCCAGCAGCCAAGATCCGAACACCATATATTTT
D: .
size: many
J: TRBJ1-3
V: TRBV3-1

CDR3: CAAREVGLEQYF
DNA: TGTGCCGCCCGAGAGGTGGGTTTAGAGCAGTACTTC
D: .
size: .
J: TRBJ2-7
V: TRBV2

CDR3: CAWSVQGSATNEKLFF
DNA: TGTGCCTGGAGTGTCCAGGGTAGCGCAACTAATGAAAAACTGTTTTTT
D: .
size: few
J: TRBJ1-4
V: TRBV30

CDR3: CASVAPSGVGTGELFF
DNA: TGCGCCAGCGTGGCCCCATCCGGGGTAGGGACCGGGGAGCTGTTTTTT
D: .
size: many
J: TRBJ2-2
V: TRBV5-1